A selection of T cell receptor beta chains follows, all from one sample in a study of blood T cell repertoires in COVID-19. Method: immunoSEQ multiplex PCR; TCRdb's copy keeps in-frame clones and lacks some. Here the sample spans 300,000 to 500,000 clones, 88% being singletons. What was sequenced was PBMCs or T cells enriched from blood (not recorded which). The receptors here all came from a woman younger than 45 with acute COVID-19. The CDR3 runs from the conserved cysteine through the conserved F or W. D genes are given only for firm matches. The size entry is marked missing in some rows and otherwise reads once, few, many or a size class.

D: -; size: -; V: TRBV5-1; J: TRBJ2-1; CDR3: CASSSPELAGAASSYNEQFF; DNA: TGCGCCAGCAGCTCTCCCGAGTTAGCCGGCGCAGCCTCCTCCTACAATGAGCAGTTCTTC
D: -; size: -; V: TRBV5-1; J: TRBJ1-1; CDR3: CASSLQENTEAFF; DNA: TGCGCCAGCAGCTTACAGGAGAACACTGAAGCTTTCTTT
D: TRBD1; size: -; V: TRBV27; J: TRBJ1-1; CDR3: CASSLSRYGVRGAFF; DNA: TGTGCCAGCAGTTTATCGAGATATGGAGTCAGGGGGGCTTTCTTT
D: TRBD1; size: -; V: TRBV7-2; J: TRBJ1-5; CDR3: CASSWDREQPQHF; DNA: TGTGCCAGCAGCTGGGACAGGGAGCAGCCCCAGCATTTT
D: TRBD1; size: -; V: TRBV15; J: TRBJ2-3; CDR3: CATSRGDRASTDTQYF; DNA: TGTGCCACCAGCAGAGGGGACAGGGCTAGCACAGATACGCAGTATTTT
D: -; size: -; V: TRBV5-6; J: TRBJ1-6; CDR3: CASSLRGLSTSPLHF; DNA: TGTGCCAGCAGCTTGCGGGGACTTTCCACATCACCCCTCCACTTT
D: -; size: -; V: TRBV5-1; J: TRBJ1-1; CDR3: CASSLESTGTEAFF; DNA: TGCGCCAGCAGCTTGGAGAGTACGGGAACTGAAGCTTTCTTT
D: -; size: -; V: TRBV4-1; J: TRBJ1-2; CDR3: CASSQDGLQGTYNYGYTF; DNA: TGCGCCAGCAGCCAAGATGGTCTGCAGGGGACCTATAACTATGGCTACACCTTC
D: TRBD1; size: -; V: TRBV2; J: TRBJ1-5; CDR3: CASGGGDRGPNQPQHF; DNA: TGTGCCAGCGGGGGCGGGGACAGGGGGCCCAATCAGCCCCAGCATTTT
D: -; size: -; V: TRBV10-3; J: TRBJ2-7; CDR3: CAISDGVSEQYF; DNA: TGTGCCATCAGTGATGGAGTATCCGAGCAGTACTTC
D: -; size: few; V: TRBV12-3/TRBV12-4; J: TRBJ2-3; CDR3: CASRQWDTQYF; DNA: TGTGCCAGCAGGCAGTGGGATACGCAGTATTTT
D: TRBD1; size: once; V: TRBV2; J: TRBJ1-1; CDR3: CASLRGQGDTEAFF; DNA: TGTGCCAGCCTTCGGGGACAGGGGGACACTGAAGCTTTCTTT
D: -; size: -; V: TRBV19; J: TRBJ1-1; CDR3: CASSMGGGSTEAFF; DNA: TGTGCCAGTAGTATGGGAGGGGGATCCACTGAAGCTTTCTTT
D: TRBD1; size: -; V: TRBV7-9; J: TRBJ2-7; CDR3: CASSLYGQGSYEQYF; DNA: TGTGCCAGCAGCTTATACGGACAGGGATCCTACGAGCAGTACTTC
D: -; size: -; V: TRBV4-3; J: TRBJ2-1; CDR3: CASKEDYLNYNEQFF; DNA: TGCGCCAGCAAAGAGGACTACCTTAACTACAATGAGCAGTTCTTC
D: -; size: -; V: TRBV7-8; J: TRBJ1-5; CDR3: CASSPRGRGQSNQPQHF; DNA: TGTGCCAGCAGCCCAAGAGGCCGCGGACAGAGCAATCAGCCCCAGCATTTT
D: -; size: -; V: TRBV10-3; J: TRBJ2-6; CDR3: CAISDLLGKGGLSGANVLTF; DNA: TGTGCCATCAGTGACCTCTTAGGAAAAGGGGGTTTGTCAGGGGCCAACGTCCTGACTTTC
D: -; size: -; V: TRBV3-1/TRBV3-2; J: TRBJ2-1; CDR3: CASSQEAQVGYNEQFF; DNA: TGTGCCAGCAGCCAAGAGGCGCAGGTAGGATACAATGAGCAGTTCTTC
D: TRBD2; size: -; V: TRBV29-1; J: TRBJ2-1; CDR3: CSVPLAGYNEQFF; DNA: TGCAGCGTTCCACTAGCGGGGTACAATGAGCAGTTCTTC
D: TRBD1; size: once; V: TRBV7-2; J: TRBJ1-1; CDR3: CASSRDRQLVNTEAFF; DNA: TGTGCCAGCAGCCGGGACAGGCAACTAGTGAACACTGAAGCTTTCTTT
D: -; size: -; V: TRBV5-1; J: TRBJ2-2; CDR3: CASSLGVVPGLGTGELFF; DNA: TGCGCCAGCAGCTTGGGTGTTGTCCCAGGTTTGGGCACCGGGGAGCTGTTTTTT
D: -; size: -; V: TRBV5-1; J: TRBJ2-7; CDR3: CASSWTDRGLDEQYF; DNA: TGCGCCAGCAGCTGGACTGACCGAGGTCTAGACGAGCAGTACTTC
D: -; size: once; V: TRBV24-1; J: TRBJ1-2; CDR3: CATSDLQRNYGYTF; DNA: TGTGCCACCAGTGATTTGCAACGGAACTATGGCTACACCTTC
D: TRBD2; size: many; V: TRBV6-4; J: TRBJ2-3; CDR3: CASSDSLAGGDTQYF; DNA: TGTGCCAGCAGTGACTCACTAGCGGGGGGAGATACGCAGTATTTT
D: -; size: -; V: TRBV7-7; J: TRBJ2-2; CDR3: CASSQEGGPAVTGELFF; DNA: TGTGCCAGCAGCCAAGAGGGGGGGCCCGCCGTTACCGGGGAGCTGTTTTTT
D: -; size: once; V: TRBV10-3; J: TRBJ2-7; CDR3: CAISGTTGYEQYF; DNA: TGTGCCATCAGTGGGACCACAGGCTACGAGCAGTACTTC
D: -; size: -; V: TRBV6-5; J: TRBJ1-1; CDR3: CASSYARRQQGNEAFF; DNA: TGTGCCAGCAGTTACGCTCGAAGGCAACAGGGCAATGAAGCTTTCTTT
D: -; size: few; V: TRBV2; J: TRBJ1-1; CDR3: CASTPVTEAFF; DNA: TGTGCCAGCACCCCAGTCACTGAAGCTTTCTTT
D: -; size: -; V: TRBV7-2; J: TRBJ1-5; CDR3: CASSLAQGPQPQHF; DNA: TGTGCCAGCAGCTTAGCCCAGGGCCCTCAGCCCCAGCATTTT
D: -; size: -; V: TRBV9; J: TRBJ1-1; CDR3: CASSVEAGLSEAFF; DNA: TGTGCCAGCAGCGTAGAGGCAGGGTTGTCTGAAGCTTTCTTT
D: -; size: -; V: TRBV10-2; J: TRBJ2-2; CDR3: CASSESRTFGQFFTGELFF; DNA: TGCGCCAGCAGTGAGTCGCGCACTTTTGGACAGTTTTTCACCGGGGAGCTGTTTTTT
D: TRBD2; size: -; V: TRBV7-3; J: TRBJ2-3; CDR3: CASSLKGSGGTDTQYF; DNA: TGTGCCAGCAGCTTAAAAGGAAGCGGGGGCACAGATACGCAGTATTTT
D: TRBD2; size: -; V: TRBV11-2; J: TRBJ2-1; CDR3: CASSPGLAGYEQFF; DNA: TGTGCCAGCAGCCCGGGACTAGCTGGCTATGAGCAGTTCTTC
D: -; size: -; V: TRBV7-2; J: TRBJ1-3; CDR3: CASSLRSGLGNTIYF; DNA: TGTGCCAGCAGCTTACGGTCTGGGCTAGGAAACACCATATATTTT
D: TRBD2; size: -; V: TRBV2; J: TRBJ2-1; CDR3: CASNGLADPPEQFF; DNA: TGTGCCAGCAACGGACTAGCGGACCCTCCCGAGCAGTTCTTC
D: TRBD2; size: few; V: TRBV5-1; J: TRBJ2-7; CDR3: CASSSLAGGLYEQYF; DNA: TGCGCCAGCAGCTCGCTAGCGGGGGGCCTCTACGAGCAGTACTTC
D: -; size: -; V: TRBV2; J: TRBJ2-5; CDR3: CASSDPRKVQETQYF; DNA: TGTGCCAGCAGTGATCCGAGAAAAGTCCAAGAGACCCAGTACTTC
D: TRBD1; size: -; V: TRBV19; J: TRBJ1-6; CDR3: CASSNLGTGSYNSPLHF; DNA: TGTGCCAGTAGCAATCTGGGGACAGGCTCCTATAATTCACCCCTCCACTTT
D: TRBD1; size: -; V: TRBV2; J: TRBJ1-6; CDR3: CASNPRGDRGNSPLHF; DNA: TGTGCCAGCAACCCCAGGGGGGACAGGGGAAATTCACCCCTCCACTTT
D: TRBD1; size: once; V: TRBV6-5; J: TRBJ2-7; CDR3: CASSYPGQGNSLYF; DNA: TGTGCCAGCAGTTACCCGGGACAGGGGAATTCACTGTACTTC
D: -; size: -; V: TRBV6-4; J: TRBJ2-7; CDR3: CASSDYLATRPYEQYF; DNA: TGTGCCAGCAGTGACTACCTAGCTACAAGACCCTACGAGCAGTACTTC
D: TRBD2; size: -; V: TRBV9; J: TRBJ2-3; CDR3: CASSVGSGETDTQYF; DNA: TGTGCCAGCAGCGTAGGTAGCGGGGAAACAGATACGCAGTATTTT
D: TRBD1; size: -; V: TRBV6-2/TRBV6-3; J: TRBJ1-1; CDR3: CASSLMTGYTEAFF; DNA: TGTGCCAGCAGTCTTATGACAGGGTACACTGAAGCTTTCTTT
D: -; size: -; V: TRBV28; J: TRBJ1-4; CDR3: CASSRQPTNEKLFF; DNA: TGTGCCAGCAGTCGACAGCCAACTAATGAAAAACTGTTTTTT
D: -; size: -; V: TRBV11-3; J: TRBJ1-6; CDR3: CASQRGLDSPLHF; DNA: TGTGCCAGCCAGCGGGGGTTAGATTCACCCCTCCACTTT
D: -; size: few; V: TRBV5-4; J: TRBJ2-1; CDR3: CASSLEGQRGNEQFF; DNA: TGTGCCAGCAGCTTGGAAGGGCAGAGGGGGAATGAGCAGTTCTTC
D: -; size: -; V: TRBV6-5; J: TRBJ1-4; CDR3: CASRSNVINEKLFF; DNA: TGTGCCAGCAGGTCTAATGTGATTAATGAAAAACTGTTTTTT
D: -; size: once; V: TRBV12-5; J: TRBJ2-3; CDR3: CASGLNPEGDTDTQYF; DNA: TGTGCTAGTGGTTTGAATCCCGAGGGGGACACAGATACGCAGTATTTT
D: -; size: -; V: TRBV6-1; J: TRBJ1-2; CDR3: CASSQESLLTYGYTF; DNA: TGTGCCAGCAGCCAGGAATCCCTTCTAACCTATGGCTACACCTTC
D: -; size: -; V: TRBV9; J: TRBJ1-4; CDR3: CASSGGQTPANEKLFF; DNA: TGTGCCAGCAGCGGTGGACAGACCCCGGCCAATGAAAAACTGTTTTTT
D: TRBD1; size: -; V: TRBV5-1; J: TRBJ1-1; CDR3: CASRSGQPGQGAGTEAFF; DNA: TGCGCCAGCAGATCGGGACAACCGGGACAGGGGGCCGGCACTGAAGCTTTCTTT
D: TRBD2; size: -; V: TRBV5-1; J: TRBJ2-1; CDR3: CASSLTGTRDNEQFF; DNA: TGCGCCAGCAGCTTGACCGGGACTAGGGACAATGAGCAGTTCTTC
D: -; size: -; V: TRBV7-2; J: TRBJ2-7; CDR3: CASSVSRTGSSGQYF; DNA: TGTGCCAGCAGCGTATCAAGAACAGGGTCTTCGGGACAGTACTTC
D: -; size: -; V: TRBV24-1; J: TRBJ2-5; CDR3: CATSDAGQLSETQYF; DNA: TGTGCCACCAGTGATGCCGGACAGCTGTCAGAGACCCAGTACTTC
D: -; size: -; V: TRBV7-6; J: TRBJ1-4; CDR3: CASGAGVVVNEKLFF; DNA: TGTGCCAGCGGGGCAGGGGTGGTAGTTAATGAAAAACTGTTTTTT